The 10 T cell receptor beta chains given below trace back to one sample, sequenced in a study of shared clonotypes between healthy human individuals. Only in-frame clones appear in the TCRdb table, and some are missing; sequencing was by immunoSEQ multiplex PCR. This table has 100,000 or so clones, around 71% appearing once. Sequences were obtained from memory CD8+ T cells sorted from blood. Regarding subset: CD45RO+ cells pooled with CCR7-negative TemRA cells. These receptors were taken from a woman in her 30s in good health.

The chain is built from TRBV27 and TRBJ2-7; weak D call: TRBD1 (5 bases). The CDR3 has 13 residues. The germline V gene encodes CDR1 MNHEY and CDR2 SMNVEV (reference sequence). V was trimmed by 5 bases and J by 4 bases, leaving 12 bases between them. This CDR3 reads CASSLRTNYEQYF. The CDR3 region has the DNA TGTGCCAGCAGTCTCCGGACAAATTACGAGCAGTACTTC.

The count of this clone is one. The chain combines TRBV28 with TRBJ1-1; no firm D call. V lost 8 bases and J lost 2, with 9 bases in between. The CDR3 covers 12 residues. Looked up from germline, CDR1 is MDHEN and CDR2 is SYDVKM. CDR3 nucleotide sequence: TGTGCCAGCCGGCGATTCAACACTGAAGCTTTCTTT. Residues: CASRRFNTEAFF.

This clone has a handful of counts. This chain links TRBV19 with TRBJ2-7, with D possibly being TRBD1 or TRBD2 (5 bases each). Germline V gene lookup returns CDR1 LNHDA and CDR2 SQIVND (reference sequence). The length of the CDR3 is 14 residues. V was shortened by 4 bases and J by 2 bases, with 12 bases between the two germline ends. CDR3 sequence reads: CASSRGSDPYEQYF. Written as DNA, the CDR3 is TGTGCCAGTAGTAGGGGGAGCGACCCCTACGAGCAGTACTTC. Drawing the rest from reference TRBV19 and TRBJ2-7, the complete variable domain is DGGITQSPKYLFRKEGQNVTLSCEQNLNHDAMYWYRQDPGQGLRLIYYSQIVNDFQKGDIAEGYSVSREKKESFPLTVTSAQKNPTAFYLCASSRGSDPYEQYFGPGTRLTVT.

The genes are TRBV27 and TRBJ2-7; D is possibly TRBD1 (5 bases). The CDR3 contains 13 residues. The V and J ends lost 1 base and 6 bases respectively, with 10 bases between them. Germline assignment: CDR1 MNHEY and CDR2 SMNVEV (reference sequence). The CDR3 here is CASSLYQGTEQYF. The DNA for the CDR3 is TGTGCCAGCAGTTTATATCAGGGTACCGAGCAGTACTTC.

The rearrangement uses TRBV27 and TRBJ2-7, with a tentative D call TRBD2 (5 bases). Germline CDR1 is MNHEY and CDR2 is SMNVEV (reference sequence). The V end lost 8 bases, the J end lost 5 bases, and 25 bases lay between the germline ends. The CDR3 covers 16 residues. Here the CDR3 reads CASRKRSIMEDDEQYF. In nucleotides, the CDR3 is TGTGCCAGCCGAAAACGGTCAATTATGGAGGACGACGAGCAGTACTTC.

Only a few counts were recorded for this clone. The chain employs TRBV9 and TRBJ2-7; 8 bases map to TRBD1. Germline CDR1 reads SGDLS; CDR2 reads YYNGEE. CDR3 length: 14 residues. V lost 3 bases and J lost 6; bases outside the gene matches: 8. Written as DNA, the CDR3 is TGTGCCAGCAGCGCAAGGACAGGGTACAGCGAGCAGTACTTC. This translates into CASSARTGYSEQYF.

The J gene is TRBJ2-1, the V gene TRBV2; TRBD2 aligns across 7 bases. The CDR3 is 13 residues long. V shed 6 bases and J 10 bases; nucleotides not matched to a gene: 9. CDR1 and CDR2 (germline): SNHLY, FYNNEI. For the CDR3, the DNA is TGTGCCAGCAGCCCAGGACTAGTAGGCGAGCAGTTCTTC. Encoded protein: CASSPGLVGEQFF.

V and J are TRBV28 and TRBJ1-1, with D unresolved. Germline V gives CDR1 MDHEN, CDR2 SYDVKM. V was clipped by 5 bases and J by 5 bases, with 18 bases between them. The CDR3 is 15 residues long. The CDR3 nucleotides are TGTGCCAGCAGTCCCCCGGGAGGGTTTGTTACTGAAGCTTTCTTT. It specifies CASSPPGGFVTEAFF.

The CDR3 region is CASSLSLFGSWEAGNTIYF. The CDR3 nucleotides read TGTGCCAGCAGCTTAAGCTTGTTCGGTTCGTGGGAGGCTGGAAACACCATATATTTT. This chain connects TRBV7-6 to TRBJ1-3; D not certain. This CDR3 region has 19 residues. Trimming took off 2 bases at V and 2 bases at J, with 22 bases between the two ends. Per the germline V gene, CDR1 is SGHVS and CDR2 is FNYEAQ. Full variable domain (remainder filled in from reference TRBV7-6 and TRBJ1-3): GAGVSQSPRYKVTKRGQDVALRCDPISGHVSLYWYRQALGQGPEFLTYFNYEAQQDKSGLPNDRFSAERPEGSISTLTIQRTEQRDSAMYRCASSLSLFGSWEAGNTIYFGEGSWLTVV.

This chain links TRBV18 with TRBJ2-1, with 8 bases lining up with TRBD2. The CDR3 length is 16 residues. V was pared by 2 bases and J by 10 bases, with 13 bases of the junction left unmatched. CDR1 is KGHSH and CDR2 is LQKENI in the germline V gene. The CDR3 nucleotides are TGTGCCAGCTCACCAATTAGGACGGGAGGGTATTTCGAGCAGTTCTTC. Amino acid sequence: CASSPIRTGGYFEQFF.